This TCR beta chain was recorded in a study of blood T cell repertoires in COVID-19. Study at large: The study drew acute and convalescent COVID-19 samples from the United States, Italy and Spain.

V lost 2 bases to trimming and J lost 9 bases; unmatched junction nucleotides: 7. Germline-derived CDR1 and CDR2 are LNHNV and YYDKDF (reference sequence). There are 14 residues in the CDR3. Per the authors' pipeline: The authors estimated nucleated cell counts from reference gene primer amplification. Measured with immunoSEQ multiplex PCR; TCRdb has only the in-frame clones, and not every one. Clone size and the V and J calls come from that table; the DNA yielded D and trimming. The data contain roughly 300,000 clones, 81% of them singletons. In its sample, this clone was seen a few times. The chain is built from TRBV15 and TRBJ1-2, with 9 bases lining up with TRBD1. Sequences were obtained from peripheral blood. The receptor comes from a woman aged 55-69 years with active or convalescent COVID-19. CDR3 coding DNA: TGTGCCACCAGCAGAAGCCGGGGACAGGGACGCTACACCTTC. Translating gives CATSRSRGQGRYTF.